Following are 18 T cell receptor beta chains from one sample sequenced in a study of T-cell reconstitution after alpha-beta-depleted transplantation in children (dated by TCRdb to the mid-2010s). Library prep was done by PCR. For sequencing, an Illumina HiSeq 2500 was employed. TCR library preparation used molecular barcoding, with unique molecular identifiers applied to normalize quantification of the TCRbeta repertoire. The public reads were quality trimmed at Q25 with fastp and then assembled into clones with MiXCR by TCRdb, keeping productive beta chains. Every CDR3 protein is listed once, alongside the most common genes and DNA of its rows. Recorded for this sample are some 290,000 distinct CDR3 sequences; approximately 20% of them occurred a single time. The top ten clones comprise 10% to 11% of the sample. Reading the label with the study, this specimen's treatment or condition is: allogeneic hematopoietic cell transplantation with graft depleted of TCRalphabeta T cells and CD19 B cells.

Sequenced material: PBMCs, mostly from graft donor cells, taken 180 days after TCRalphabeta/CD19-depleted stem cell transplant. The receptors come from a male patient between 10 and 17 years old who had a stem cell transplant for acute lymphoblastic leukemia, so the T cells may come from the graft donor.

The table lists this clonotype with a few counts. The V and J genes are TRBV15 and TRBJ2-2; 8 bases match TRBD1. CDR3 length: 14 amino acids. V lost 1 base and J lost 8; bases outside the gene matches: 3. Germline V lookup: CDR1 LNHNV, CDR2 YYDKDF (reference sequence). The CDR3 here is CATSRGRGRGELFF. DNA for the CDR3: TGTGCCACCAGCAGAGGCAGGGGGCGGGGGGAGCTGTTTTTT.

The genes are TRBV10-3 and TRBJ2-7; 9 positions agree with TRBD1. Germline CDR1 and CDR2: ENHRY and SYGVKD. The CDR3 spans 14 residues. V shed 2 bases and J 2 bases; nucleotides not matched to a gene: 1. The CDR3 bases are TGTGCCATCAGTGAGGGGACAGGGCCCTACGAGCAGTACTTC. It encodes CAISEGTGPYEQYF.

This clonotype occurred a few times. The CDR3 spells CASSYTTGMETQYF. In DNA, the CDR3 is TGTGCCAGCAGCTACACGACAGGGATGGAGACCCAGTACTTC. The V gene is TRBV6-2 or TRBV6-3, the J gene TRBJ2-5, with TRBD1 matching 7 bases. V lost 6 bases to trimming and J lost 5 bases; unmatched junction nucleotides: 9. The CDR3 covers 14 residues. Germline CDR1 reads MNHEY; CDR2 reads SVGEGT.

This clonotype came up a few times. CDR3 in amino acids: CASSSPQGVHGYTF. Written as DNA, the CDR3 is TGTGCCAGCAGCTCCCCGCAGGGGGTCCATGGCTACACCTTC. The chain carries TRBV7-9 and TRBJ1-2, with 7 bases fitting TRBD1. The CDR3 extends over 14 amino acids. V lost 4 bases and J lost 6; bases outside the gene matches: 8. Germline CDR1 reads SEHNR; CDR2 reads FQNEAQ (reference sequence).

The chain uses TRBV6-1 and TRBJ2-1; a possible D gene is TRBD1 (6 bases). This CDR3 is 16 amino acids long. Trimming removed 6 bases at V and 4 bases at J, with 19 bases between. Germline CDR1 MNHNS, CDR2 SASEGT. This CDR3 is CASRAATGFGYNEQFF. DNA of the CDR3: TGTGCCAGCAGGGCGGCGACAGGCTTCGGGTACAATGAGCAGTTCTTC.

V is TRBV5-6 and J is TRBJ2-7; D possibly corresponds to TRBD1 (6 bases). Germline values: CDR1 SGHDT, CDR2 YYEEEE. The CDR3 is 15 residues long. V was trimmed by 3 bases and J by 4 bases, leaving 17 bases between them. The CDR3 sequence is CASSSWTVSRYEQYF. The DNA of the CDR3 is TGTGCCAGCAGCTCATGGACAGTCTCTAGATACGAGCAGTACTTC.

The chain combines TRBV19 with TRBJ1-2; tentatively, D is TRBD1 (6 bases). The CDR3 totals 15 residues. The V end lost 7 bases, the J end lost 2 bases, and 17 bases lay between the germline ends. Germline values: CDR1 LNHDA, CDR2 SQIVND (reference sequence). The DNA for the CDR3 is TGTGCCAGTAACCCGACAGGCGGGGGCAACTATGGCTACACCTTC. Translating gives CASNPTGGGNYGYTF.

The sample holds a few counts of this clonotype. The V call is TRBV10-3, the J call TRBJ2-5, with D maybe TRBD1 (5 bases). CDR3 size: 12 residues. Trimming left V 6 bases short and J 3 bases short, with 8 bases between. Germline-derived CDR1 and CDR2 are ENHRY and SYGVKD. As DNA, the CDR3 is TGTGCCATCAGCCTGACAGAAGAGACCCAGTACTTC. Its translation is CAISLTEETQYF.

This clonotype appeared a few times. The chain carries TRBV4-1 and TRBJ1-2; no reliable D call. The V and J ends lost 0 bases and 3 bases respectively, with 11 bases between them. The germline V gene encodes CDR1 MGHRA and CDR2 YSYEKL. The CDR3 extends over 15 amino acids. The DNA for the CDR3 is TGCGCCAGCAGCCAAGATTGGGAGGCCTACTATGGCTACACCTTC. It encodes CASSQDWEAYYGYTF.

The CDR3 sequence: CASSTGGTSSYEQYF. The CDR3 DNA sequence: TGCGCCAGTTCGACAGGGGGGACCAGCTCCTACGAGCAGTACTTC. This chain uses TRBV5-1 with TRBJ2-7; 9 bases match TRBD1. Looked up from germline, CDR1 is SGHRS and CDR2 is YFSETQ. The V gene end was trimmed by 8 bases and the J gene end by 0 bases; junction bases not matched to a gene: 9. This CDR3 region has 15 residues. The full variable domain, its missing parts supplied by reference TRBV5-1 and TRBJ2-7, is KAGVTQTPRYLIKTRGQQVTLSCSPISGHRSVSWYQQTPGQGLQFLFEYFSETQRNKGNFPGRFSGRQFSNSRSEMNVSTLELGDSALYLCASSTGGTSSYEQYFGPGTRLTVT.

This clonotype came up a few times. V gene TRBV5-1 combines with J gene TRBJ2-1, with 7 bases that match TRBD2. CDR3 length: 20 amino acids. Trimming at V came to 3 bases and at J to 0 bases, leaving 18 bases not matched to a gene. In germline, CDR1 is SGHRS, CDR2 YFSETQ. This CDR3 is CASSSGLVVPQRGSYNEQFF. Written as DNA, the CDR3 is TGCGCCAGCAGCTCAGGACTAGTGGTCCCTCAACGGGGCTCCTACAATGAGCAGTTCTTC.

This clonotype was recorded many times. This rearrangement joins TRBV5-1 to TRBJ2-7; 7 nucleotides match TRBD1. The germline V gene encodes CDR1 SGHRS and CDR2 YFSETQ. CDR3 length: 17 residues. The V and J ends lost 1 base and 7 bases, in that order; junction bases with no gene match: 17. CDR3: CASSLRSGQDPTGEQYF. CDR3 nucleotide sequence: TGCGCCAGCAGCTTGCGCAGTGGACAGGACCCAACTGGGGAGCAGTACTTC.

This clonotype showed up just a few times. This chain joins TRBV11-2 and TRBJ2-7; D is ambiguous. Germline CDR1 is SGHAT and CDR2 is FQNNGV. There are 14 residues in the CDR3. Trimming removed 3 bases at V and 3 bases at J, with 12 bases between. CDR3 residues: CASSFGGEIYEQYF. The CDR3 DNA is TGTGCCAGCAGCTTCGGCGGAGAGATCTACGAGCAGTACTTC.

This clonotype has a handful of counts. The chain combines TRBV5-1 with TRBJ1-6; a weak D match, TRBD1 (5 bases). Per germline, CDR1 SGHRS and CDR2 YFSETQ. V dropped 1 base and J dropped 9 bases, with 14 bases sitting between them. This CDR3 has 15 residues. This CDR3 reads CASSLSTERGSPLHF. CDR3 bases: TGCGCCAGCAGCTTGTCGACAGAACGAGGTTCACCCCTCCACTTT.

The sample holds one count of this clonotype. This rearrangement joins TRBV20-1 to TRBJ1-6; D is unclear. Trimming took 4 bases from V and 0 from J, leaving 7 bases between them. Looked up from germline, CDR1 is DFQATT and CDR2 is SNEGSKA (reference sequence). The CDR3 is 14 amino acids. This CDR3 reads CSATGSSYNSPLHF. CDR3 nucleotide sequence: TGCAGTGCTACGGGGAGCTCCTATAATTCACCCCTCCACTTT.

This chain joins TRBV5-1 and TRBJ2-7; D might be TRBD1 (6 bases). The CDR3 is 15 amino acids. CDR1 and CDR2 (germline): SGHRS, YFSETQ. Trimming took 0 bases from V and 0 from J, leaving 10 bases between them. As DNA, the CDR3 is TGCGCCAGCAGCTTGGCCCAGGGGCGCTCCTACGAGCAGTACTTC. Translated, it gives CASSLAQGRSYEQYF.

This clonotype was seen a handful of times. The chain uses TRBV7-9 and TRBJ2-1, with D maybe TRBD1 (6 bases). This CDR3 comprises 14 residues. Germline CDR1 SEHNR, CDR2 FQNEAQ (reference sequence). Trimming stripped 5 bases from V and 6 bases from J, with 14 bases between. As DNA, the CDR3 is TGTGCCAGCAGCCCCCCCGGGACATTCAATGAGCAGTTCTTC. It yields the protein CASSPPGTFNEQFF.

The CDR3: CASSQGGLKGYGYTF. The CDR3 DNA follows: TGTGCCAGCAGCCAAGGAGGTCTCAAAGGCTATGGCTACACCTTC. The chain employs TRBV3-1 and TRBJ1-2; unclear D gene. The CDR3 runs 15 residues. The V gene's germline CDR1 is LGHDT and CDR2 YNNKEL (reference sequence). V lost 1 base to trimming and J lost 4 bases, with 13 bases between them. Full variable domain (outside the CDR3, taken from reference TRBV3-1 and TRBJ1-2): DTAVSQTPKYLVTQMGNDKSIKCEQNLGHDTMYWYKQDSKKFLKIMFSYNNKELIINETVPNRFSPKSPDKAHLNLHINSLELGDSAVYFCASSQGGLKGYGYTFGSGTRLTVV.